This TCR beta chain was documented in a study of T cell responses to AZD1222 COVID-19 vaccine. Whole-study findings and limits: Spike was spanned by vaccine-associated CD4 TCRs, which were dominant at 160-218 and 743-854. Repertoires in all cases were sampled only once the peak T cell response had passed. Close to half of all spike-specific TCRs reportedly target regions of the variants that are unmutated. Most donors were white British, females outnumbered males, and clonal diversity was possibly underestimated.

With regard to this clone: Its antigen is as yet unknown.

CDR1 and CDR2 from the germline V gene are MGHRA and YSYEKL. This CDR3 is 15 amino acids long. V was shortened by 3 bases and J by 1 base, with 10 bases between the two germline ends. The table came from immunoSEQ multiplex PCR; TCRdb's copy has only in-frame clones and leaves some out. The table lists fewer than 90,000 clones, about 82% of them singletons. This receptor was identified in an adult who received the AZD1222 COVID-19 vaccine. The sequences come from peripheral blood, collected 28 days after the second AZD1222 dose. The V gene is TRBV4-1, the J gene TRBJ1-5; a weak D match, TRBD1 (5 bases). The DNA of the CDR3 is TGCGCCAGCAGCCAGGCCCAGGGAAGCAATCAGCCCCAGCATTTT. This codes for CASSQAQGSNQPQHF.